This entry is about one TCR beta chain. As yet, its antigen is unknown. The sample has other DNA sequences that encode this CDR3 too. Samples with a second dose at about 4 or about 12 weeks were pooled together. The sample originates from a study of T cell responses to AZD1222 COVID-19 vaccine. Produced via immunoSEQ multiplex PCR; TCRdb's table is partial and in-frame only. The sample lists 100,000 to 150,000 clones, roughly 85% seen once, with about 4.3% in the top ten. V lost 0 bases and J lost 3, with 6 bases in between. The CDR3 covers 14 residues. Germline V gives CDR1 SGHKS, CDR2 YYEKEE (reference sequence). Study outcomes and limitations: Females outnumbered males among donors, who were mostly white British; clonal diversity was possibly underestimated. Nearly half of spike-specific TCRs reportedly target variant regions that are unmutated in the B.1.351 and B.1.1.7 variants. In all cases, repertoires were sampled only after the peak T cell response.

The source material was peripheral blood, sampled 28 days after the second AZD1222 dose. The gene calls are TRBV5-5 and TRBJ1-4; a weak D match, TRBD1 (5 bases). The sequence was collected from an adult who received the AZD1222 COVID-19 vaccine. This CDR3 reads CASSLVGANEKLFF. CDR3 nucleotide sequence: TGTGCCAGCAGCTTGGTAGGGGCTAATGAAAAACTGTTTTTT.